This TCR beta chain appears in the sequencing data of a study of blood T cell repertoires in COVID-19. Study-wide background: Whether acute or convalescent, the COVID-19 samples came from the United States, Italy and Spain.

Authors' data handling: Nucleated cell number was recorded as an estimate derived from reference gene primer amplification. The table came from immunoSEQ multiplex PCR; TCRdb's copy has only in-frame clones and leaves some out. The V and J calls and clone size were taken over from that table, and D and trimming were inferred from the DNA. Of almost 250,000 clones listed, around 88% are singletons. Sequencing input: PBMCs or T cells enriched from blood (not recorded which). The TCR sequence derives from a young woman who had recovered from COVID-19.

The CDR3 loop reads CASSLAGAGRGYTF. The DNA of the CDR3 is TGTGCCAGCAGTTTGGCGGGTGCGGGGCGCGGCTACACCTTC. V and J are TRBV28 and TRBJ1-2; D may be TRBD1 (5 bases). Germline values: CDR1 MDHEN, CDR2 SYDVKM. CDR3 length: 14 amino acids. Trimming took 3 bases from V and 8 from J, leaving 16 bases between them.